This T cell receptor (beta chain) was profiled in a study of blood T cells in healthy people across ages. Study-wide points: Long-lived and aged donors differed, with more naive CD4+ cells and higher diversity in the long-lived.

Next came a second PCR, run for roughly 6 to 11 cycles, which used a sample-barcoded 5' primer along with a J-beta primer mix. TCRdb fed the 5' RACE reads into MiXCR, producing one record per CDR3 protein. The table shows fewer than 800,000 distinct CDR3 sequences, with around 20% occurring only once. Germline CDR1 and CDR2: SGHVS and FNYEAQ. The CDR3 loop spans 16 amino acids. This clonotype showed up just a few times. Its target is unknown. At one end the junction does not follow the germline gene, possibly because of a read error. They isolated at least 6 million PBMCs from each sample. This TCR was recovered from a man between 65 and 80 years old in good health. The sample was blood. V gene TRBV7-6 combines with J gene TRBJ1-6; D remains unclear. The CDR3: CASSPRLESYNSPLHF. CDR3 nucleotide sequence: TGTGCCAGCAGCCCCCGTTTAGAGTCCTATAATTCCCCCCTCCACTTT.